Listed below are T cell receptor beta chains from one sample, sequenced in a study of blood T cell repertoires in COVID-19. Sequencing used immunoSEQ multiplex PCR; TCRdb keeps in-frame clones, though not all of them. In the table there are around 150,000 clones, approximately 82% of which are singletons. Sequencing was done on a sample of peripheral blood. These receptors originate from a woman aged 40 to 50 with COVID-19, enrolled during active disease. The CDR3 runs from the conserved cysteine through the conserved F or W. D genes are given only for firm matches.

V	D	J	CDR3
TRBV10-2	-	TRBJ1-6	CASIEQAGGSPLHF
TRBV19	TRBD2	TRBJ2-7	CASGFSGVPNEQYF
TRBV14	-	TRBJ2-5	CASSQDLGTSETQYF
TRBV30	TRBD1	TRBJ1-4	CAWSTGGVNEKLFF
TRBV30	TRBD2	TRBJ2-7	CASRLAGTYEQYF
TRBV5-6	TRBD2	TRBJ2-1	CASSTTSGGNEQFF
TRBV9	-	TRBJ2-3	CASSVAQSSTDTQYF
TRBV14	TRBD1	TRBJ2-5	CASSYRTGTGEGETQYF
TRBV2	-	TRBJ1-4	CASKAKGDRGNEKLFF
TRBV10-3	TRBD2	TRBJ2-2	CAISVQLAGYTGELFF
TRBV29-1	-	TRBJ2-1	CSVKQGNEQFF
TRBV7-2	-	TRBJ1-6	CASSSRHLNSPLHF
TRBV28	TRBD2	TRBJ2-7	CASSLGGVSYEQYF
TRBV4-2	TRBD1	TRBJ1-5	CASSQVWTGNQPQHF
TRBV13	-	TRBJ1-2	CASSLPARGYTF
TRBV18	-	TRBJ1-1	CASSPTLNTEAFF
TRBV7-8	-	TRBJ1-2	CASSVGEWRGRGYTF
TRBV6-5	TRBD1	TRBJ1-2	CASSYGTGEDSYGYTF
TRBV11-3	-	TRBJ2-5	CASSSGQKETQYF
TRBV18	-	TRBJ2-5	CASSRRKETQYF
TRBV5-8	-	TRBJ1-1	CASSPSPTENTEAFF
TRBV5-1	-	TRBJ2-3	CASSLTASGGTDTQYF
TRBV5-5	-	TRBJ2-2	CASSATGPGELFF
TRBV6-2/TRBV6-3	-	TRBJ1-5	CASSYSQGNQPQHF
TRBV9	TRBD2	TRBJ2-1	CASSAISGGAHEQFF
TRBV19	-	TRBJ2-7	CASSNNGVYEQYF
TRBV14	TRBD1	TRBJ1-2	CASSQQGASNYGYTF
TRBV6-6	TRBD2	TRBJ2-3	CASGETGLAGWGTQYF
TRBV30	-	TRBJ1-5	CAWSGQFNQPQHF